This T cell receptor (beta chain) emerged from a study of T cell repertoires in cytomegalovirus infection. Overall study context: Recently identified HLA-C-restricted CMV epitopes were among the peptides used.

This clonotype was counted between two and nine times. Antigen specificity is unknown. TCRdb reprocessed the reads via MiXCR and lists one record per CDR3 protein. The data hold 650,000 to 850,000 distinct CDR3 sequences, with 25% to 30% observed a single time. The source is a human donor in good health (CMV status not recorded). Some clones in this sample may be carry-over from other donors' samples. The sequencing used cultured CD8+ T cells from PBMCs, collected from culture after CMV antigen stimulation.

CDR3 amino acids: CASSPAGRINEQFF. CDR3 nucleotide sequence: TGTGCCAGCAGCCCCGCGGGACGGATCAATGAGCAGTTCTTC. This chain links TRBV6-2 or TRBV6-3 with TRBJ2-1; a weak D match, TRBD2 (6 bases). This CDR3 region has 14 residues. The germline gives CDR1 MNHEY, CDR2 SVGEGT. V was cut by 6 bases and J by 6 bases, with 15 bases left in between.